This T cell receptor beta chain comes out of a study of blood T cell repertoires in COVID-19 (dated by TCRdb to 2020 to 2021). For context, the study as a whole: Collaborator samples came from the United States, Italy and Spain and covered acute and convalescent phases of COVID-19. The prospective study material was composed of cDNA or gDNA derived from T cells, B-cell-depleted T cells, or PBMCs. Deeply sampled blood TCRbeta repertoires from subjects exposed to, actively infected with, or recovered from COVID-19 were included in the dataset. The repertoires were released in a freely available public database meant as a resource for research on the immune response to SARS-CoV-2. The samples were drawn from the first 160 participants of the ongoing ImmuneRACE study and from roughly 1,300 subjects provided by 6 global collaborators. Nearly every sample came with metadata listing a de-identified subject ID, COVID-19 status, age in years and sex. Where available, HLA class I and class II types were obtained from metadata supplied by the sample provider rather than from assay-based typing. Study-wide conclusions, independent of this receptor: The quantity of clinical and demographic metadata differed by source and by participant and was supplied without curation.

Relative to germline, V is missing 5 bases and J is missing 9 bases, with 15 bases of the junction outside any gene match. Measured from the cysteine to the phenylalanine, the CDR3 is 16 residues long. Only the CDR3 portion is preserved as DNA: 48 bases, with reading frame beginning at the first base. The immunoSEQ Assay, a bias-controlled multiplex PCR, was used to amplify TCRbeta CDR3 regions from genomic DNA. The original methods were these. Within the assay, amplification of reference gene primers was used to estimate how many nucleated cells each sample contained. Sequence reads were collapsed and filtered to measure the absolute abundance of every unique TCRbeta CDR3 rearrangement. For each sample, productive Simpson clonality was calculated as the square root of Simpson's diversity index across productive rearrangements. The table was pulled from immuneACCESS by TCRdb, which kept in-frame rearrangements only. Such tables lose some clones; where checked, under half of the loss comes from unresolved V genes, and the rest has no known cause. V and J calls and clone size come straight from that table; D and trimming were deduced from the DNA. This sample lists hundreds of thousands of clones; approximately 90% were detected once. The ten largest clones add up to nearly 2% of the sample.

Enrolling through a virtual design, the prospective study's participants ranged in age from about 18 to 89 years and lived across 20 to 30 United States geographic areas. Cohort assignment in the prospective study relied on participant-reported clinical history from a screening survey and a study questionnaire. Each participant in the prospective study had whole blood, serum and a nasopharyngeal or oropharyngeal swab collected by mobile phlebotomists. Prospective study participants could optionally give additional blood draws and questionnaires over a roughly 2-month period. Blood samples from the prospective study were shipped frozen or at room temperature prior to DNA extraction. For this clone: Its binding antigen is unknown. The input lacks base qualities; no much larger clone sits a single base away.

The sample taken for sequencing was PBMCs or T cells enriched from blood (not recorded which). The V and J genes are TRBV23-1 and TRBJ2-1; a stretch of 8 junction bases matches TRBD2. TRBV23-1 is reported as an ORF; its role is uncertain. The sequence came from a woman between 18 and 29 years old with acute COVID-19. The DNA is TGCGCCAGCAGTTGGTTGCGGGGGGCCAAGACCGGTGAGCAGTTCTTC. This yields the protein CASSWLRGAKTGEQFF.